One T cell receptor beta chain is described in this entry. This record comes from a study of blood T cell repertoires in COVID-19. The wider study: Samples taken during acute and convalescent COVID-19 were collected in the United States, Italy and Spain. T cells, B-cell-depleted T cells, or PBMCs supplied cDNA or gDNA.

The CDR3 is 14 amino acids. Per germline, CDR1 ENHRY and CDR2 SYGVKD. V lost 5 bases and J lost 1, with 12 bases in between. Per the authors' pipeline: Cell counts per sample came from amplifying reference gene primers. Profiled with immunoSEQ multiplex PCR; TCRdb holds only in-frame clones, not every one. V and J calls and clone size are copied from that table; D and trimming were computed from the DNA. The sample holds 350,000 to 450,000 clones; roughly 85% are singletons and the top ten take under 4%. Sequencing was done on a sample of peripheral blood. The clonotype comes from a young woman with acute or convalescent COVID-19. The gene calls are TRBV10-3 and TRBJ2-7, with D tentatively TRBD1 (5 bases). Here the CDR3 reads CAISSSDTSYEQYF. The CDR3 DNA reads as TGTGCCATCAGTTCCTCGGACACTTCCTACGAGCAGTACTTC.